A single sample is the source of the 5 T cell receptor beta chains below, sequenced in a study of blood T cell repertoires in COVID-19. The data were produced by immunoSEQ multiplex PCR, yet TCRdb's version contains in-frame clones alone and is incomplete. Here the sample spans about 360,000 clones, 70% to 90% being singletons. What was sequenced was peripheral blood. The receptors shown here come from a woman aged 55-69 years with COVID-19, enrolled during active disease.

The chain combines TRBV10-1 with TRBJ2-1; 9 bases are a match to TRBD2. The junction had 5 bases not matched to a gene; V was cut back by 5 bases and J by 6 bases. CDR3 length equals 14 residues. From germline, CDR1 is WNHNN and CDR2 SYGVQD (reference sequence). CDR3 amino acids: CASSSGLASNEQFF. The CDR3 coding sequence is TGCGCCAGCAGTTCGGGACTAGCAAGCAATGAGCAGTTCTTC.

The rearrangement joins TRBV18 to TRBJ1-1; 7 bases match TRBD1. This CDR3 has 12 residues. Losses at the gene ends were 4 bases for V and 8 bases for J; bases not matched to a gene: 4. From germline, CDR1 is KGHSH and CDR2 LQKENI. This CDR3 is CASSLTTGEAFF. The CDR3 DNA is TGTGCCAGCTCACTAACGACAGGGGAAGCTTTCTTT. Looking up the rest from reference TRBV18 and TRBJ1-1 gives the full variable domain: NAGVMQNPRHLVRRRGQEARLRCSPMKGHSHVYWYRQLPEEGLKFMVYLQKENIIDESGMPKERFSAEFPKEGPSILRIQQVVRGDSAAYFCASSLTTGEAFFGQGTRLTVV.

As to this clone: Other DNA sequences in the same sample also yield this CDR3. The CDR3 coding sequence is TGTGCCAGCAGCCCCAGGACAGGGGGCACTGAAGCTTTCTTT. This gives the protein CASSPRTGGTEAFF. The chain combines TRBV7-9 with TRBJ1-1, with 10 bases fitting TRBD1. V shed 5 bases and J 4 bases; nucleotides not matched to a gene: 4. Germline V gene lookup returns CDR1 SEHNR and CDR2 FQNEAQ (reference sequence). CDR3 length: 14 residues. The full variable domain, with the rest looked up from reference TRBV7-9 and TRBJ1-1, is DTGVSQNPRHKITKRGQNVTFRCDPISEHNRLYWYRQTLGQGPEFLTYFQNEAQLEKSRLLSDRFSAERPKGSFSTLEIQRTEQGDSAMYLCASSPRTGGTEAFFGQGTRLTVV.

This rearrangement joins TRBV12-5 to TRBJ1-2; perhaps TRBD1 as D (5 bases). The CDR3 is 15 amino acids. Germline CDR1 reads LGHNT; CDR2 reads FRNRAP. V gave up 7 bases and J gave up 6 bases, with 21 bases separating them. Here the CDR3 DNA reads TGTGCTAGTGCCTCAAGTGGTTGGGGGACTAATGGCTACACCTTC. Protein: CASASSGWGTNGYTF.

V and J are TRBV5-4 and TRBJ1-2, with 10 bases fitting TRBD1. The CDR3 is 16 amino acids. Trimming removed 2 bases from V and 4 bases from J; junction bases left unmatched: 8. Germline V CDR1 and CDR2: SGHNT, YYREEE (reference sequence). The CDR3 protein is CASSFMGTGDSYGYTF. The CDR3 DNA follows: TGTGCCAGCAGCTTCATGGGGACAGGGGATTCCTATGGCTACACCTTC. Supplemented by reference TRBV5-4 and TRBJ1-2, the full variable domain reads ETGVTQSPTHLIKTRGQQVTLRCSSQSGHNTVSWYQQALGQGPQFIFQYYREEENGRGNFPPRFSGLQFPNYSSELNVNALELDDSALYLCASSFMGTGDSYGYTFGSGTRLTVV.